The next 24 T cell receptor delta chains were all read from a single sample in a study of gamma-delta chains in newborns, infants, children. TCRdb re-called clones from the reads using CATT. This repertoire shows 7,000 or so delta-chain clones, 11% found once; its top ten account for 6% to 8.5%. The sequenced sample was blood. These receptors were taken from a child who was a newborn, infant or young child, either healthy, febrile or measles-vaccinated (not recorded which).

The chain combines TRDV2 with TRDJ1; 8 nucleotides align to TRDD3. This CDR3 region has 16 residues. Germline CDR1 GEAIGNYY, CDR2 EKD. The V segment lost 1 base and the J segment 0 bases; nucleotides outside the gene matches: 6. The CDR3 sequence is CACDTMTGGYTDKLIF. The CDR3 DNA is TGTGCCTGTGACACGATGACTGGGGGGTACACCGATAAACTCATCTTT.

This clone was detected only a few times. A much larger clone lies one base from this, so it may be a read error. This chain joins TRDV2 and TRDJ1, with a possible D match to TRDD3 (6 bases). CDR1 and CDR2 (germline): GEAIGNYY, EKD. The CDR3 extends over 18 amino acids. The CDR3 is CACGTVGPSGGPPDKLIF. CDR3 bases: TGTGCCTGTGGCACCGTCGGGCCGAGTGGGGGTCCTCCCGATAAACTCATCTTT.

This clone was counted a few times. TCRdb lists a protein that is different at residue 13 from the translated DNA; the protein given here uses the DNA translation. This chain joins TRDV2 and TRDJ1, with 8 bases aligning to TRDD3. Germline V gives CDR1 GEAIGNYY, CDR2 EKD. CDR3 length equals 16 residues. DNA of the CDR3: TGTGCCTGTGACGTACTGGGGGCCCAGGGTACCGATACACTCATCTTT. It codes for CACDVLGAQGTDTLIF.

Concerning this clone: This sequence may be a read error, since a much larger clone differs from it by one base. The CDR3 region is CACDVLLGDTPWDARQMFF. Written as DNA, the CDR3 is TGTGCCTGTGACGTCCTTCTGGGGGATACGCCTTGGGACGCCCGACAGATGTTTTTC. The V gene is TRDV2, the J gene TRDJ3; 12 bases match TRDD3. This CDR3 comprises 19 residues. CDR1 GEAIGNYY and CDR2 EKD come from the germline V gene.

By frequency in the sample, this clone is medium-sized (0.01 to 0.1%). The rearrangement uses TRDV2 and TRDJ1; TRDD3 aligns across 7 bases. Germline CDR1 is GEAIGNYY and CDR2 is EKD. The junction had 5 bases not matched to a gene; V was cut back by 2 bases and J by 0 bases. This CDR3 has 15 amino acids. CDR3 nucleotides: TGTGCCTGTGACAAACTGGGGATCAACACCGATAAACTCATCTTT. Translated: CACDKLGINTDKLIF.

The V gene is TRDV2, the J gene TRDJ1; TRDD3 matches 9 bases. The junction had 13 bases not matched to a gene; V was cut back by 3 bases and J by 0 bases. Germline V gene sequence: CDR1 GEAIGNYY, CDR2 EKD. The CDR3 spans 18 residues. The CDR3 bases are TGTGCCTGTGACCGTCTCCGTACTGGGGGAGGAGACACCGATAAACTCATCTTT. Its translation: CACDRLRTGGGDTDKLIF.

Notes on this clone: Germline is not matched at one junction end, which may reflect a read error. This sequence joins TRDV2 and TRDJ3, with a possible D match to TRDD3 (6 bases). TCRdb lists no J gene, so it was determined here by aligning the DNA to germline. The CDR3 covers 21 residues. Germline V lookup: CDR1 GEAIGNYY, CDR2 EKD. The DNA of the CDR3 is TGTGCCTGTGACACCCTTCCCGGGGGACTCAGAGCATCCTGGGACACCCGAAAGATGTTTTTC. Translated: CACDTLPGGLRASWDTRKMFF.

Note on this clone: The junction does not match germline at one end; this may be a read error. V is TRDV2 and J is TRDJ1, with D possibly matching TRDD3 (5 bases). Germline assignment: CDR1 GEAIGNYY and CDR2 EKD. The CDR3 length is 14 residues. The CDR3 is CACDPLGATAKLIF. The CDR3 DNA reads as TGTGCCTGTGACCCCCTTGGGGCCACCGCTAAACTCATCTTT.

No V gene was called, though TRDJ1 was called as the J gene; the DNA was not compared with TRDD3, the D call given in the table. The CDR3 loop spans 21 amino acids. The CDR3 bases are TGTGCCTGTGACACAGTGAGTGGTCCTTCTGCTGGAGGATCTTCCGCCGATAAACTCATCTTT. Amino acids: CACDTVSGPSAGGSSADKLIF.

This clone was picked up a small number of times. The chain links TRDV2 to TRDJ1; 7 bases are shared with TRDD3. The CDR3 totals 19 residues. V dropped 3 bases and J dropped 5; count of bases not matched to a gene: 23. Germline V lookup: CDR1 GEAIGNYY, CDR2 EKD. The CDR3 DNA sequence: TGTGCCTGTGACCCGTTACTGGGGACCCTTGAAGATGCTTGGGATAAACTCATCTTT. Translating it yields CACDPLLGTLEDAWDKLIF.

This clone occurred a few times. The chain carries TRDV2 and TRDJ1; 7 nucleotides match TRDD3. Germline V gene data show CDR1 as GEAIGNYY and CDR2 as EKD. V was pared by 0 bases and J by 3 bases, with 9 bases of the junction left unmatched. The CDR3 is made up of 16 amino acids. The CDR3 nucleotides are TGTGCCTGTGACACCGTCGGGGATAGAACGGCCGATAAACTCATCTTT. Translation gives CACDTVGDRTADKLIF.

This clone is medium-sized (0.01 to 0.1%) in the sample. CDR3 loop: CACDSVLGDTQQRDDKLIF. The CDR3 nucleotides are TGTGCCTGTGACTCCGTACTGGGGGATACGCAACAGAGGGACGATAAACTCATCTTT. V usage is TRDV2 and J usage is TRDJ1, with 13 bases that match TRDD3. V trimming: 3 bases; J trimming: 4 bases; junction bases outside the gene matches: 16. Per germline, CDR1 GEAIGNYY and CDR2 EKD. The CDR3 totals 19 residues.

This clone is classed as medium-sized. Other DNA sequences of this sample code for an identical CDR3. The CDR3 spells CACDTGGASSWDTRQMFF. CDR3 in DNA: TGTGCCTGTGACACCGGGGGCGCGAGCTCCTGGGACACCCGACAGATGTTTTTC. The rearrangement uses TRDV2 and TRDJ3; a possible D gene is TRDD3 (5 bases). V lost 0 bases and J 0 bases, leaving 11 bases between the germline ends. Per germline, CDR1 GEAIGNYY and CDR2 EKD. The CDR3 runs to 18 residues.

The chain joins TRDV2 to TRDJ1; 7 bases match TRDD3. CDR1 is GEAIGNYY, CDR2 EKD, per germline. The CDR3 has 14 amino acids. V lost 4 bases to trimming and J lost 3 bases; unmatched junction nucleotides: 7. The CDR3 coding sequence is TGTGCCTGTGATCTGCTGGGGGTGGCCGATAAACTCATCTTT. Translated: CACDLLGVADKLIF.

CDR3 loop: CACDTVGVEVSDKLIF. The CDR3, as DNA: TGTGCCTGTGACACCGTGGGGGTTGAAGTGTCCGATAAACTCATCTTT. This chain connects TRDV2 to TRDJ1; the D gene is possibly TRDD3 (6 bases). The germline V gene encodes CDR1 GEAIGNYY and CDR2 EKD. Trimming stripped 0 bases from V and 3 bases from J, with 16 bases between. The CDR3 is made up of 16 amino acids.

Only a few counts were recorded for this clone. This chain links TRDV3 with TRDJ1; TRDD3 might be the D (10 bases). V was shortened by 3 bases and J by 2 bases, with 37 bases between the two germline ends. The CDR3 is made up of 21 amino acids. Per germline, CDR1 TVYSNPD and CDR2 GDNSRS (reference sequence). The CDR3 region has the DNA TGTGCCTTCGAACGTCGGCCTTCCTACGCGGTACTGGGGGATCAGACCGATAAACTCATCTTT. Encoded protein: CAFERRPSYAVLGDQTDKLIF.

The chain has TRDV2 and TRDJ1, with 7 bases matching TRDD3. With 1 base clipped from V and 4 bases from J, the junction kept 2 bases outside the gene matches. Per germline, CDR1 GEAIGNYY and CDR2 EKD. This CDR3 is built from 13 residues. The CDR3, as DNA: TGTGCCTGTGACACGCTGGGGGGCGATAAACTCATCTTT. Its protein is CACDTLGGDKLIF.

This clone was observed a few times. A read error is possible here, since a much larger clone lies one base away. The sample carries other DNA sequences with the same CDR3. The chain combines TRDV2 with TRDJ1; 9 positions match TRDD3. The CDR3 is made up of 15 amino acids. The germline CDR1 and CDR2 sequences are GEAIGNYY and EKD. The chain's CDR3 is CACDTLGDMDDKLIF. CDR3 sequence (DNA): TGTGCCTGCGACACCTTGGGGGATATGGACGATAAACTCATCTTT.

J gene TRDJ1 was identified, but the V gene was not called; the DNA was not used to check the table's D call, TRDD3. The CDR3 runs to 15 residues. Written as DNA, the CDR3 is TGTGCCTGTGTTGGGCTGACTGGATCCGCCGATAAACTCATCTTT. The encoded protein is CACVGLTGSADKLIF.

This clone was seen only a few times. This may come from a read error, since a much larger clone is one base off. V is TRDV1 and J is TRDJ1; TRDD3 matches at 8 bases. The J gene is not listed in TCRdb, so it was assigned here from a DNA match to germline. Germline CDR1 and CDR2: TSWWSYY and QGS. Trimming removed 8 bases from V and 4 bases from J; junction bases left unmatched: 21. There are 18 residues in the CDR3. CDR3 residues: CALLLPWGTIGYNDKLIF. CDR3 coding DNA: TGTGCTCTTCTACTTCCCTGGGGGACAATCGGCTACAACGATAAACTCATCTTT.

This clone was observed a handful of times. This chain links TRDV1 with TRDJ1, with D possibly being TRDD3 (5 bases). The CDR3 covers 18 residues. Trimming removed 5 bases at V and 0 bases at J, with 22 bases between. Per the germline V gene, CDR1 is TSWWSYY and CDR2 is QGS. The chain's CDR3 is CALGFVPPRNWYTDKLIF. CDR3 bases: TGTGCTCTTGGGTTCGTGCCTCCCCGTAACTGGTACACCGATAAACTCATCTTT.

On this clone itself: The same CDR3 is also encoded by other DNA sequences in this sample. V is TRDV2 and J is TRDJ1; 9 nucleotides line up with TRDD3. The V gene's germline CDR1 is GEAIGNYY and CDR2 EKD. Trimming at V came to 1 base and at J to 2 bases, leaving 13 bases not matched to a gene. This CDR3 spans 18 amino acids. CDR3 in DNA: TGTGCCTGTGACACTCTTACTGGGGATACGCTAGGAACCGATAAACTCATCTTT. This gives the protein CACDTLTGDTLGTDKLIF.

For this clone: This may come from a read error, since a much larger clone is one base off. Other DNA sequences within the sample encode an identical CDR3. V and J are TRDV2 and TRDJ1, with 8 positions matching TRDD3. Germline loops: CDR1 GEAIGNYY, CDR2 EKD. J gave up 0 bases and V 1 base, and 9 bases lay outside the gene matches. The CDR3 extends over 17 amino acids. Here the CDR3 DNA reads TGTGCCTGTGACACACTGGGGGCCGAGGTGTACACCGATAAACTCATCTTT. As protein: CACDTLGAEVYTDKLIF.

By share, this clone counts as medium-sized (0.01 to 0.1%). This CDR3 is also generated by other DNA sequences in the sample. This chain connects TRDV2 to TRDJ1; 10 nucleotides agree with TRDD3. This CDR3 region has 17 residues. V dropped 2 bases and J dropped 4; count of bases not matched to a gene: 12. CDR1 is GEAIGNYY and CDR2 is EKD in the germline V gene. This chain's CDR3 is CACDRLGDGGNDDKLIF. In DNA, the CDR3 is TGTGCCTGTGACAGACTGGGGGATGGAGGGAACGACGATAAACTCATCTTT.